The clone carrying this T cell receptor beta chain was counted a single time. Its antigen is not identified. This sample is drawn from a study of Ad26.COV2.S vaccination and SARS-CoV-2 variants. Points from the study as a whole: There was a possibility that the TCR breadth and depth analyses underestimated total T cell responses.

Sample treatment: roughly 19 received Ad26.COV2.S at low or high dose, single or two shots; about 5 received placebo; per-sample allocation not given. It was on day 63 after the first vaccine or placebo injection that samples were taken. In Boston, an adult donor aged 18-55 years took part. The V and J ends lost 6 bases and 8 bases respectively, with 16 bases between them. The CDR3 is 13 amino acids. The protocol was immunoSEQ multiplex PCR, while the TCRdb copy is restricted to in-frame clones and leaves out a portion. In the table there are roughly 300,000 clones, more than 85% of which are singletons.

The rearrangement uses TRBV12-3 or TRBV12-4 and TRBJ1-2, with D possibly TRBD1 on 5 matching bases. The clonotype comes from a person aged 18-60 years who received the Ad26.COV2.S COVID-19 vaccine or a placebo. The source material was peripheral blood, sampled in a trial of Ad26.COV2.S vaccine versus placebo. The CDR3 DNA sequence: TGTGCCAGCAGGGTGTCGGACCGGGGCGGCTACACCTTC. This codes for CASRVSDRGGYTF.